A single sample gave rise to the 28 T cell receptor beta chains below, sequenced in a study of regulatory T cells in long-lasting Graves disease. Arm-PCR with iRepertoire HTBI primers amplified the CDR3 regions for these TCR beta libraries. MiXCR was run by TCRdb on the multiplex PCR reads, yielding one entry per CDR3 protein. The data show about 540,000 distinct CDR3 sequences, roughly 13% seen once. As for time point: newly diagnosed GD, antithyroid drugs for less than 3 months. Making the TCR library involved RNA that had been extracted from PBMCs. This sample also belongs to another study, concerning T cells in Graves' hyperthyroidism and ophthalmopathy.

The starting material was peripheral blood mononuclear cells (PBMCs), obtained at new diagnosis, from a patient treated with antithyroid drugs. These receptors originate from a man aged 30 to 45 with Graves disease.

This chain links TRBV5-1 with TRBJ1-1, with 9 bases lining up with TRBD1. With 4 bases clipped from V and 4 bases from J, the junction kept 11 bases outside the gene matches. Germline V CDR1 and CDR2: SGHRS, YFSETQ. The CDR3 has 16 residues. DNA for the CDR3: TGCGCCAGCAGCATAGACGGGACAGGGCGTCCCACTGAAGCTTTCTTT. Its translation is CASSIDGTGRPTEAFF.

This clonotype was seen a handful of times. The chain couples TRBV10-2 to TRBJ2-1; 7 bases align to TRBD2. The germline V gene has CDR1 WSHSY and CDR2 SAAADI. Trimming at V came to 0 bases and at J to 7 bases, leaving 6 bases not matched to a gene. The CDR3 length is 15 residues. Here the CDR3 DNA reads TGCGCCAGCAGTGAGTCGTGGGAGGGAATGAATGAGCAGTTCTTC. Protein: CASSESWEGMNEQFF.

Many counts were recorded for this clonotype. This rearrangement joins TRBV27 to TRBJ2-5; D may be TRBD1 or TRBD2 (5 bases each). Trimming removed 6 bases at V and 4 bases at J, with 18 bases between. The germline V gene encodes CDR1 MNHEY and CDR2 SMNVEV (reference sequence). The CDR3 covers 15 residues. The CDR3 DNA reads TGTGCCAGCAGCTCCGGGGCTATCCCCTCAGAGACCCAGTACTTC. Encoded protein: CASSSGAIPSETQYF.

This clonotype was found many times. This chain joins TRBV7-9 and TRBJ2-7; D is unresolved. CDR3 length: 12 residues. V dropped 5 bases and J dropped 5 bases, with 10 bases sitting between them. Per the germline V gene, CDR1 is SEHNR and CDR2 is FQNEAQ (reference sequence). CDR3 sequence: CASSPLGDEQYF. CDR3 in DNA: TGTGCCAGCAGCCCCTTAGGAGACGAGCAGTACTTC.

Many counts were recorded for this clonotype. The chain is built from TRBV20-1 and TRBJ2-7, with D perhaps given as TRBD1 or TRBD2 (6 bases each). Deletions cut 5 bases from V and 0 bases from J, with 11 bases between. This CDR3 comprises 13 residues. The V gene's germline CDR1 is DFQATT and CDR2 SNEGSKA (reference sequence). In DNA, the CDR3 is TGCAGTGCTTACGGGGGCAGCTCCTACGAGCAGTACTTC. Its translation: CSAYGGSSYEQYF.

There are many counts of this clonotype. V and J are TRBV12-3 or TRBV12-4 and TRBJ2-5; possibly TRBD1 or TRBD2 for D (6 bases each). There are 17 residues in the CDR3. V was clipped by 3 bases and J by 5 bases, with 22 bases between them. CDR3 loop: CASSFLGAMAEGETQYF. The CDR3 coding sequence is TGTGCCAGCAGTTTTTTGGGGGCGATGGCGGAGGGGGAGACCCAGTACTTC.

At least ten counts were recorded for this clonotype. The chain has TRBV2 and TRBJ1-2; 8 bases are shared with TRBD1. The CDR3 is 12 residues long. Germline CDR1 is SNHLY and CDR2 is FYNNEI. Trimming removed 9 bases from V and 14 bases from J; junction bases left unmatched: 14. The CDR3 DNA reads as TGTGCCAGTCATAACGTTGGACAGGGCAAAACCTTC. As protein: CASHNVGQGKTF.

This clonotype was seen repeatedly, ten times or more. The rearrangement joins TRBV24-1 to TRBJ2-1; D possibly corresponds to TRBD2 (6 bases). The CDR3 sequence is 16 residues long. The germline V and J ends were trimmed by 3 bases and 1 base, with 12 bases remaining between them. Germline lookup yields CDR1 KGHDR and CDR2 SFDVKD. The CDR3 DNA is TGTGCCACCAGTGATCGAGGCAGCGGGTCCTACAATGAGCAGTTCTTC. Protein product: CATSDRGSGSYNEQFF.

A note on this clonotype: A read error may explain this, as a much larger clone is one base away. This chain uses TRBV7-2 with TRBJ2-7, with 7 bases lining up with TRBD2. The germline V gene encodes CDR1 SGHTA and CDR2 FQGNSA. The CDR3 runs to 13 residues. This CDR3 reads CACSRTSLYEQYF. The CDR3 bases are TGTGCCTGCAGCCGGACTAGTCTCTACGAGCAGTACTTC.

This clonotype was seen at least ten times. The chain employs TRBV11-1 and TRBJ2-7, with 9 bases that match TRBD2. With 0 bases clipped from V and 5 bases from J, the junction kept 8 bases outside the gene matches. The germline CDR1 and CDR2 sequences are SGHAT and FQDESV (reference sequence). This CDR3 contains 16 residues. This CDR3 is CASSLANLAGTHEQYF. CDR3 nucleotide sequence: TGTGCCAGCAGCTTAGCTAACCTAGCGGGAACCCACGAGCAGTACTTC.

This clonotype was observed many times. The V gene is TRBV9, the J gene TRBJ2-3; 8 bases align to TRBD2. Germline V lookup: CDR1 SGDLS, CDR2 YYNGEE. CDR3 length: 15 residues. The ends lost 3 bases at V and 6 bases at J; junction bases unmatched: 9. The CDR3 is CASSASSSGGDTQYF. The CDR3 DNA sequence: TGTGCCAGCAGCGCCTCCTCGTCGGGAGGGGATACGCAGTATTTT.

This clonotype was counted between two and nine times. V is TRBV14 and J is TRBJ2-7; D gene ambiguous. The V and J ends lost 4 bases and 9 bases respectively, with 16 bases between them. The CDR3 has 13 residues. Germline lookup yields CDR1 SGHDN and CDR2 FVKESK. CDR3 sequence reads: CASSPRGLPVQYF. CDR3 DNA: TGTGCCAGCAGCCCTCGTGGGCTCCCTGTGCAGTACTTC.

This clonotype was recorded a few times. The genes are TRBV25-1 and TRBJ2-5; 12 bases align to TRBD1. Trimming cost V 4 bases and J 10 bases; bases outside gene matches: 10. Germline V gene data show CDR1 as MGHDK and CDR2 as SYGVNS. There are 15 residues in the CDR3. CDR3 loop: CASSASGTGGVNQYF. DNA of the CDR3: TGTGCCAGCAGTGCATCCGGGACAGGGGGCGTAAACCAGTACTTC.

The chain combines TRBV12-3 or TRBV12-4 with TRBJ2-5, with a tentative D call TRBD1 (6 bases). The CDR3 totals 15 residues. Trimming pared 6 bases from V and 3 bases from J, leaving 17 bases between. This chain's CDR3 is CASSLGAQSEETQYF. CDR3 bases: TGTGCCAGCAGCCTGGGGGCTCAGTCGGAAGAGACCCAGTACTTC.

This clonotype was seen more than once but under ten times. The chain joins TRBV14 to TRBJ2-1, with no clear D. This CDR3 region has 13 residues. Germline CDR1 is SGHDN and CDR2 is FVKESK. V shed 8 bases and J shed 0 bases, with 8 bases lying between them. CDR3 residues: CASGQVSYNEQFF. CDR3 sequence (DNA): TGTGCCAGCGGGCAGGTCTCCTACAATGAGCAGTTCTTC. Using reference TRBV14 and TRBJ2-1 for the parts outside the CDR3, the full variable domain is EAGVTQFPSHSVIEKGQTVTLRCDPISGHDNLYWYRRVMGKEIKFLLHFVKESKQDESGMPNNRFLAERTGGTYSTLKVQPAELEDSGVYFCASGQVSYNEQFFGPGTRLTVL.

This clonotype came up many times. The chain employs TRBV6-2 or TRBV6-3 and TRBJ2-5; 12 bases align to TRBD2. This CDR3 contains 15 residues. Germline CDR1 reads MNHEY; CDR2 reads SVGEGT. V shed 6 bases and J 4 bases; nucleotides not matched to a gene: 6. The CDR3, as DNA: TGTGCCAGCAGGCAGACTAGCGGGAGACCAGAGACCCAGTACTTC. The encoded protein is CASRQTSGRPETQYF.

This clonotype occurred many times. The chain couples TRBV6-5 to TRBJ2-7, with D possibly TRBD2 on 6 matching bases. This CDR3 has 14 amino acids. Germline V CDR1 and CDR2: MNHEY, SVGAGI. The germline V and J ends were trimmed by 0 bases and 6 bases, with 12 bases remaining between them. CDR3 amino acids: CASSYSRRAGEQYF. The CDR3 region has the DNA TGTGCCAGCAGTTACTCGAGGCGAGCGGGCGAGCAGTACTTC.

This clonotype was found a few times. The chain carries TRBV29-1 and TRBJ1-4; unclear D gene. Germline V gene lookup returns CDR1 SQVTM and CDR2 ANQGSEA. V shed 5 bases and J shed 0 bases, with 13 bases lying between them. This CDR3 is built from 15 residues. The CDR3 loop reads CSVKPTFATNEKLFF. The DNA for the CDR3 is TGCAGCGTTAAGCCGACATTTGCAACTAATGAAAAACTGTTTTTT. Together with reference TRBV29-1 and TRBJ1-4, the CDR3 gives the full variable domain: SAVISQKPSRDICQRGTSLTIQCQVDSQVTMMFWYRQQPGQSLTLIATANQGSEATYESGFVIDKFPISRPNLTFSTLTVSNMSPEDSSIYLCSVKPTFATNEKLFFGSGTQLSVL.

This clonotype has more than one count but fewer than ten. The chain combines TRBV20-1 with TRBJ2-1; maybe TRBD2 (6 bases). The CDR3 totals 12 residues. Trimming removed 7 bases at V and 6 bases at J, with 13 bases between. Germline assignment: CDR1 DFQATT and CDR2 SNEGSKA (reference sequence). CDR3 nucleotide sequence: TGCAGTGGGGGGGTAGGTACCAATGAGCAGTTCTTC. Translated, it gives CSGGVGTNEQFF.

This clonotype has more than one count but fewer than ten. The chain combines TRBV29-1 with TRBJ2-3, with D unresolved. The V and J ends lost 3 bases and 6 bases respectively, with 13 bases between them. The CDR3 spans 13 residues. Germline V CDR1 and CDR2: SQVTM, ANQGSEA. CDR3 in DNA: TGCAGCGTTGAGTATCGGGCGAGGGATACGCAGTATTTT. Its translation is CSVEYRARDTQYF.

This clonotype appeared many times. This sequence joins TRBV7-9 and TRBJ1-4, with 7 bases that match TRBD1. The CDR3 spans 13 residues. The germline V gene has CDR1 SEHNR and CDR2 FQNEAQ (reference sequence). V was clipped by 5 bases and J by 8 bases; unmatched bases: 5. The CDR3 is CASSDRDGEKLFF. The CDR3 DNA reads TGTGCCAGCAGCGACAGGGATGGGGAAAAACTGTTTTTT.

The table lists this clonotype with many counts. The chain has TRBV7-8 and TRBJ2-1; 11 positions agree with TRBD2. The CDR3 covers 13 residues. With 6 bases clipped from V and 7 bases from J, the junction kept 2 bases outside the gene matches. Germline-derived CDR1 and CDR2 are SGHVS and FQNEAQ. CDR3 sequence reads: CASRIAGGNEQFF. CDR3 nucleotide sequence: TGTGCCAGCAGAATAGCGGGAGGGAATGAGCAGTTCTTC.

This sequence joins TRBV6-6 and TRBJ2-7; D is possibly TRBD1 or TRBD2 (7 bases each). CDR3 length equals 14 residues. CDR1 is MNHNY, CDR2 SVGAGI, per germline (reference sequence). V was cut by 0 bases and J by 7 bases, with 13 bases left in between. In DNA form, the CDR3 reads TGTGCCAGCAGTTACTCGCCAGGGGGGGGGGAGCAGTACTTC. It yields the protein CASSYSPGGGEQYF.

In this sample, this clonotype turned up many times. The V call is TRBV6-2 or TRBV6-3, the J call TRBJ2-7, with TRBD2 identical over 7 bases. Trimming took 5 bases from V and 2 from J; bases not matched to a gene: 9. This CDR3 has 15 amino acids. Germline values: CDR1 MNHEY, CDR2 SVGEGT. DNA for the CDR3: TGTGCCAGCAGTGAAGCTTGGGGGGGTACCTACGAGCAGTACTTC. Its translation is CASSEAWGGTYEQYF.

This clonotype was picked up a small number of times. The chain carries TRBV9 and TRBJ2-1, with 10 bases aligning to TRBD1. Looked up from germline, CDR1 is SGDLS and CDR2 is YYNGEE. Losses at the gene ends were 3 bases for V and 9 bases for J; bases not matched to a gene: 9. This CDR3 is 15 amino acids long. The CDR3 here is CASSAPGTGDAEQFF. The DNA for the CDR3 is TGTGCCAGCAGCGCCCCCGGGACAGGGGACGCTGAGCAGTTCTTC. Looking up the rest from reference TRBV9 and TRBJ2-1 gives the full variable domain: DSGVTQTPKHLITATGQRVTLRCSPRSGDLSVYWYQQSLDQGLQFLIQYYNGEERAKGNILERFSAQQFPDLHSELNLSSLELGDSALYFCASSAPGTGDAEQFFGPGTRLTVL.

This clonotype was recorded a few times. The chain is built from TRBV5-1 and TRBJ1-4, with 8 bases matching TRBD1. The CDR3 loop spans 16 amino acids. Trimming removed 4 bases from V and 0 bases from J; junction bases left unmatched: 5. Germline V gene data show CDR1 as SGHRS and CDR2 as YFSETQ. The CDR3 sequence: CASSPGQAATNEKLFF. CDR3 coding DNA: TGCGCCAGCAGCCCGGGACAGGCCGCAACTAATGAAAAACTGTTTTTT.

V gene TRBV19 combines with J gene TRBJ2-2; a possible D gene is TRBD2 (5 bases). V was cut by 4 bases and J by 10 bases, with 7 bases left in between. CDR1 LNHDA and CDR2 SQIVND come from the germline V gene (reference sequence). This CDR3 is built from 11 residues. Here the CDR3 DNA reads TGTGCCAGTAGTACCCTAGCGGAGCTGTTTTTT. Its protein is CASSTLAELFF. Supplemented by reference TRBV19 and TRBJ2-2, the full variable domain reads DGGITQSPKYLFRKEGQNVTLSCEQNLNHDAMYWYRQDPGQGLRLIYYSQIVNDFQKGDIAEGYSVSREKKESFPLTVTSAQKNPTAFYLCASSTLAELFFGEGSRLTVL.

The chain carries TRBV18 and TRBJ1-6; D not certain. This CDR3 is built from 16 residues. Trimming removed 2 bases at V and 5 bases at J, with 13 bases between. The germline gives CDR1 KGHSH, CDR2 LQKENI. The DNA of the CDR3 is TGTGCCAGCTCACCAGTCCCCAAGGGCAATAATTCACCCCTCCACTTT. This translates into CASSPVPKGNNSPLHF.